A selection of T cell receptor beta chains follows, all from one sample in a study of control samples from healthy donors and cancer patients. This table comes from immunoSEQ multiplex PCR, and its TCRdb copy is limited to in-frame clones, with some not included. The sample yields roughly 84,000 clones, roughly 90% seen once. The sequenced sample consisted of blood. These receptors were obtained from a middle-aged man in good health. Both conserved end residues are part of each CDR3. D genes are given only for firm matches.

V	J	D	CDR3	DNA
TRBV5-1	TRBJ2-2	-	CASRTVVDTGELFF	TGCGCCAGCAGAACAGTTGTTGACACCGGGGAGCTGTTTTTT
TRBV4-2	TRBJ1-2	-	CASSQVGNDGGRNGPSYTF	TGTGCCAGCAGCCAAGTTGGAAATGACGGTGGAAGGAACGGGCCCAGCTACACCTTC
TRBV13	TRBJ1-2	-	CASSSPNLFGYTF	TGTGCCAGCAGCTCCCCTAACCTATTTGGCTACACCTTC
TRBV2	TRBJ2-5	-	CASSWTRETQYF	TGTGCCAGCAGTTGGACCAGAGAGACCCAGTACTTC
TRBV5-1	TRBJ2-5	-	CASSLGGKKETQYF	TGCGCCAGCAGCTTGGGGGGAAAGAAAGAGACCCAGTACTTC
TRBV11-2	TRBJ2-1	TRBD2	CASSPPSGDVWSYNEQFF	TGTGCCAGCAGCCCCCCTAGCGGGGATGTTTGGTCCTACAATGAGCAGTTCTTC
TRBV7-2	TRBJ1-3	-	CASSVGTISGNTIYF	TGTGCCAGCAGCGTCGGGACGATCTCTGGAAACACCATATATTTT
TRBV6-5	TRBJ2-7	TRBD1	CASSRDRGNYEQYF	TGTGCCAGCAGCAGGGACAGGGGGAACTACGAGCAGTACTTC
TRBV5-1	TRBJ2-7	-	CASSTGSSYEQYF	TGCGCCAGCAGCACAGGGAGTTCCTACGAGCAGTACTTC
TRBV5-1	TRBJ2-1	-	CASSLVLSGSYNEQFF	TGCGCCAGCAGCTTAGTTCTTAGCGGATCCTACAATGAGCAGTTCTTC